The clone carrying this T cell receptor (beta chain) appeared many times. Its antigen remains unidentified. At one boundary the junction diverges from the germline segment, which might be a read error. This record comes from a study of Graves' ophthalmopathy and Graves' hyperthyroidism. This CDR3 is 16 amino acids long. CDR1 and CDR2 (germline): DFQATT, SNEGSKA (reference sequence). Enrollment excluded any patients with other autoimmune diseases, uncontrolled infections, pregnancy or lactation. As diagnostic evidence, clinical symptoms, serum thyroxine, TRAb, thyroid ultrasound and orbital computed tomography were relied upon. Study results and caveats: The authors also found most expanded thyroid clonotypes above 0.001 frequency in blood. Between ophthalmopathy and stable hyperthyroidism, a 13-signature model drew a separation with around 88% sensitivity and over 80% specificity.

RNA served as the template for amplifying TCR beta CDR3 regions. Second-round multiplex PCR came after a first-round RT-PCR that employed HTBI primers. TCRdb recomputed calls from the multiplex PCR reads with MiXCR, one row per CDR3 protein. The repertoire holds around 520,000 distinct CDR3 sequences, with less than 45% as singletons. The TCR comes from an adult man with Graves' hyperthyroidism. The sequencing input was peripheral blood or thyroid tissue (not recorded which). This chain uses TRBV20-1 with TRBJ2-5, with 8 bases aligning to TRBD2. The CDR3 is CSARGGLAGYQETQYF. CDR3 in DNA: TGCAGTGCGAGAGGGGGGCTAGCGGGCTACCAAGAGACCCAGTACTTC.